The clone carrying this TCR beta chain was observed a handful of times. Its specificity is unknown. Between the trimmed V and J ends, which lost 0 bases and 8 bases, there was a span of 16 bases. The CDR3 has 15 amino acids. Germline V CDR1 and CDR2: MNHEY, SVGAGI. The data stem from a study of siplizumab effects on memory and regulatory T cells. Study outcomes and limitations: Among sequences traceable to unstimulated CD4+ memory cells, alloreactive ones were significantly reduced by siplizumab. Proliferating Tregs from siplizumab cultures lacked functional confirmation of suppression.

Libraries were prepared by immunoSEQ multiplex PCR; TCRdb keeps only in-frame clonotypes and omits some of them. The sample holds tens of thousands of clones, approximately 97% seen once. The clonotype comes from a human donor in good health. Sequencing input: naive CD4+ T cells sorted from blood. The chain combines TRBV6-5 with TRBJ1-2; D ambiguous. CDR3 sequence reads: CASSYSRQRDRGYTF. CDR3 bases: TGTGCCAGCAGTTACTCGAGGCAAAGGGATCGGGGCTACACCTTC.